This T cell receptor beta chain was sequenced during a study of graft-versus-host responses after intestinal transplantation. Notes on this clone: Its antigen is not identified.

The V gene lost 2 bases and the J gene lost 0 bases, with 9 bases spanning the gap. Germline CDR1 and CDR2: SGHDT and YYEEEE. This CDR3 has 14 amino acids. Sequencing used immunoSEQ multiplex PCR; TCRdb keeps in-frame clones, though not all of them. The top ten clones hold under 0.3% of a sample with fewer than 55,000 clones, 95% of them seen once. The genes are TRBV5-6 and TRBJ2-7; D is undetermined. Sequenced material: unstimulated CD8+ T cells sorted from spleen or lymph node cells, taken before transplant. The sequence came from a human donor who was the organ donor for an intestinal transplant. DNA for the CDR3: TGTGCCAGCAGCTTCACGACGGGCTCCTACGAGCAGTACTTC. It codes for CASSFTTGSYEQYF. The full variable domain, with the rest looked up from reference TRBV5-6 and TRBJ2-7, is DAGVTQSPTHLIKTRGQQVTLRCSPKSGHDTVSWYQQALGQGPQFIFQYYEEEERQRGNFPDRFSGHQFPNYSSELNVNALLLGDSALYLCASSFTTGSYEQYFGPGTRLTVT.